This paragraph reports one T cell receptor (beta chain). Its specificity is not known. Germline trimming cut 4 bases from V and 3 bases from J; bases unmatched to any gene: 9. There are 15 residues in the CDR3. Germline CDR1 SGHRS, CDR2 YFSETQ. The primer mix covered 54 TRBV segments and 13 TRBJ segments. Libraries were prepared by immunoSEQ multiplex PCR; TCRdb keeps only in-frame clonotypes and omits some of them. The sample has fewer than 75,000 clones; around four fifths are singletons. The data derive from a study of T cell repertoires and HLA-DP antigens. Study-level information: In vitro CD4+ alloreactivity was against HeLa-presented HLA-DP. Whole-study results and caveats: A non-physiological HeLa system presented antigen to total CD4+ responders.

Material: CD4+ T cells from PBMCs. The chain joins TRBV5-1 to TRBJ1-1, with 7 bases aligning to TRBD1. The sequence was collected from a man between 60 and 75 years old in good health and CMV-seronegative. CDR3 coding DNA: TGCGCCAGCAGCCGGTCAGGGGGGGTTGACACTGAAGCTTTCTTT. Its protein is CASSRSGGVDTEAFF.